The T cell receptor beta chain described here comes from a study of PD-1 blockade in classical Hodgkin lymphoma (dated by TCRdb to about 2020). Concerning the study at large: Nivolumab dosing was 3 mg/kg intravenously every 2 weeks, continuing until either disease progression or unacceptable toxicity. To define a peripheral blood immune signature of response to PD-1 blockade in classical Hodgkin lymphoma, the study combined TCR beta sequencing with CyTOF.

Overall study results and their limits: The study was restricted to a single clinical trial cohort, and the causes of repertoire differences, possibly disease activity or prior therapy, were left undefined. Lower diversity was seen in patients whose nivolumab began less than 1 year after ASCT, and these patients were left out of later analyses so that immune reconstitution would not confound the results. By C4D1, a significant rise was seen in CD4+ TCR diversity but not in CD8+ TCR diversity (p=0.0027 vs p=0.16), and the rise was most apparent among complete responders (p=0.02). Baseline TCR diversity was reported as lower in newly diagnosed patients than in healthy donors, and lower still in relapsed/refractory patients. Trial patients achieving complete response had baseline diversity similar to newly diagnosed patients, whereas partial responders and progressors had significantly lower diversity.

This clone was counted a few times. The antigen this receptor binds is unknown. No base-level quality is on record; no much larger clone is a single base apart. The CDR3 runs 13 amino acids, cysteine and phenylalanine included. The read is trimmed to its CDR3 DNA, 39 bases read in frame from base 1. V lost 1 base and J lost 5 bases; the stretch between them is 7 bases long. Based on the germline V gene, the CDR1 and CDR2 sequences are SGHTA and FQGTGA. This sample's time point label indicates: cycle 2 day 1 (C2D1) of nivolumab. Relapse after autologous stem cell transplantation had occurred in all trial patients, and cohorts A, B and C were distinguished by prior brentuximab vedotin exposure. The trial cohort included 45 to 65 patients with relapsed/refractory classical Hodgkin lymphoma, and each patient had a best overall response of complete response, partial response or progressive disease. Single-agent nivolumab was administered to trial patients in the multi-cohort phase II CheckMate 205 trial. Best overall response was determined by an independent review committee according to the 2007 International Working Group response criteria. Trial PBMCs were collected just before the start of nivolumab (C1D1) and during therapy at cycle 2 day 1 and cycle 4 day 1. After peripheral blood was drawn into 8 mL Vacutainer Cell Preparation Tubes, PBMCs were isolated by centrifugation and then cryopreserved.

Genomic DNA was isolated using the Qiagen DNeasy kit from unsorted PBMCs as well as from negatively selected CD4+ and CD8+ fractions. TCR beta CDR3 regions were subjected to amplification by immunoSEQ multiplex PCR with primers that anneal to V and J segments. A synthetic immune receptor repertoire was used to minimize amplification bias, and any residual bias was removed computationally once sequencing was done. The paper's data handling went like this. Custom Python scripts were used to quantify repertoire diversity as the Shannon entropy index. Unsorted, CD4+ and CD8+ repertoires were analyzed separately, except in combined analyses where CD4+ and CD8+ sequences were merged in silico. A clone counted as expanded when the clone's frequency after treatment rose at least 2-fold relative to C1D1, and clones undetected at baseline were given a pseudocount of 0.5. Clones with 0 or 1 copy at C1D1 were defined as singleton clones, while clones with 2 or more copies were defined as non-singleton clones. By matching protein sequences in sorted samples from the same patient, clones expanded in unsorted samples were annotated as CD4+, CD8+ or unknown. Wilcoxon tests were applied to paired samples to test diversity changes from C1D1 to C4D1. TCRdb stores this immuneACCESS table with in-frame sequences only. Part of the clones is absent; in the studies checked, under half of the shortfall reflects unresolved V genes, and no reason is known for the rest. V and J calls and clone size come straight from that table; D and trimming were deduced from the DNA. The sample table shows 120,000 to 150,000 clones, and about 78% are seen once. The ten largest clones add up to roughly 9.2% of the sample.

This TCR derives from a human donor with classical Hodgkin lymphoma. The sequencing here drew on peripheral blood mononuclear cells (PBMCs), taken before the second cycle of nivolumab. The chain employs TRBV7-3 and TRBJ2-3; a weak D assignment points to TRBD1 (5 bases agree). The CDR3 corresponds to CASSLNQGDTQYF. The sequenced DNA is TGTGCCAGCAGCTTAAACCAGGGAGATACGCAGTATTTT.